Listed below are T cell receptor beta chains from one sample, sequenced in a study of T cell repertoires in cytomegalovirus infection. MiXCR was run by TCRdb on the reads, yielding one entry per CDR3 protein. The repertoire consists of 150,000 or so distinct CDR3 sequences, with roughly 6% occurring once and the leading ten covering over 15%. The specimen was PBMCs. All receptors derive from a human donor in good health (CMV status not recorded). Some clones in this sample may be carry-over from other donors' samples. CDR3s include the opening cysteine and the closing phenylalanine or tryptophan. Each record gives: CDR3 protein, CDR3 DNA, V gene, D gene, clone size, J gene. D genes are given only for firm matches. Where a row states a size, it is once, few, many or the class of an expanded clone; other rows omit it.

CASSSLLRQGEDTGELFF,TGTGCCAGCAGTTCCCTTCTGCGACAGGGGGAAGACACCGGGGAGCTGTTTTTT,TRBV6-2/TRBV6-3,TRBD1,many,TRBJ2-2
CASSRGREGKLFF,TGTGCCAGCAGCAGGGGACGTGAAGGAAAACTGTTTTTT,TRBV6-1,NA,many,TRBJ1-4
CASGSLGTNEKLFF,TGTGCCAGCGGATCTCTAGGCACTAATGAAAAACTGTTTTTT,TRBV27,NA,many,TRBJ1-4
CASSPLARTQTQFF,TGTGCCAGCAGTCCCCTAGCCCGGACCCAAACGCAGTTCTTC,TRBV27,NA,many,TRBJ2-1
CASSLRWAEAQYF,TGTGCCAGCAGCTTAAGATGGGCGGAGGCCCAGTACTTC,TRBV7-2,NA,many,TRBJ2-5
CASTTGGRNEQFF,TGTGCCAGTACGACAGGGGGGCGGAATGAGCAGTTCTTC,TRBV3-1,TRBD1,NA,TRBJ2-1
CASSQDYGGSPYNEQFF,TGCGCCAGCAGCCAAGACTATGGGGGGAGCCCCTACAATGAGCAGTTCTTC,TRBV4-3,NA,NA,TRBJ2-1
CASTVGSLSTDTQYF,TGTGCCAGTACCGTGGGAAGCCTTAGCACAGATACGCAGTATTTT,TRBV19,NA,NA,TRBJ2-3
CARPGQVISGANVLTF,TGTGCCAGACCGGGGCAGGTTATTTCTGGGGCCAACGTCCTGACTTTC,TRBV2,NA,many,TRBJ2-6
CASSLWGGAPGVAQYF,TGTGCCAGCAGCTTATGGGGCGGGGCCCCCGGGGTGGCGCAGTATTTT,TRBV7-2,NA,many,TRBJ2-3
CASSKIRYPGQITSYEQYF,TGTGCCAGCAGTAAAATCCGTTACCCGGGACAGATTACTTCCTACGAGCAGTACTTC,TRBV27,TRBD1,many,TRBJ2-7
CASSWGRGVGPIF,TGTGCCAGCAGTTGGGGAAGGGGCGTCGGCCCCATTTTT,TRBV6-2/TRBV6-3,NA,few,TRBJ1-1
CASSTRDRYNEQFF,TGTGCCAGCAGCACCCGGGACAGATACAATGAGCAGTTCTTC,TRBV7-2,TRBD1,NA,TRBJ2-1
CASSRKPTGNNEKLFF,TGTGCCAGCAGCCGCAAACCGACAGGGAATAATGAAAAACTGTTTTTT,TRBV7-8,TRBD1,many,TRBJ1-4
CASSDLAGGTSDEQFF,TGTGCCAGTAGTGACCTAGCGGGGGGCACCTCCGATGAGCAGTTCTTC,TRBV19,TRBD2,NA,TRBJ2-1
CASSLSGDPNTGELFF,TGTGCCAGCAGCTTATCTGGGGATCCTAACACCGGGGAGCTGTTTTTT,TRBV7-8,NA,many,TRBJ2-2
CASSSNSVARERRTEAFF,TGCGCCAGCAGCTCCAATTCAGTGGCGAGGGAACGGCGCACTGAAGCTTTCTTT,TRBV5-1,NA,few,TRBJ1-1
CASSQAGGLVQETQYF,TGTGCCAGCAGCCAAGCGGGGGGACTAGTCCAAGAGACCCAGTACTTC,TRBV4-2,TRBD2,few,TRBJ2-5
CASSSRGDRVMRETQYF,TGTGCCAGCAGCTCCCGGGGGGACAGGGTTATGAGGGAGACCCAGTACTTC,TRBV7-8,TRBD1,many,TRBJ2-5
CASSFRRNSPLHF,TGTGCCAGCAGTTTTCGGAGGAATTCACCCCTCCACTTT,TRBV12-3/TRBV12-4,NA,few,TRBJ1-6
CASSLAGGYYNEQFF,TGTGCCAGCAGCTTAGCCGGGGGCTACTACAATGAGCAGTTCTTC,TRBV7-2,NA,many,TRBJ2-1
CASSLGASGANVLTF,TGTGCCAGCAGTCTAGGGGCTTCTGGGGCCAACGTCCTGACTTTC,TRBV7-9,NA,few,TRBJ2-6
CASSQRQGQNQPQHF,TGTGCCAGCAGCCAGAGACAGGGGCAGAATCAGCCCCAGCATTTT,TRBV4-2,TRBD1,many,TRBJ1-5
CASSLNRGSHEQYF,TGTGCCAGCAGCTTAAACAGGGGGTCCCACGAGCAGTACTTC,TRBV7-2,TRBD1,many,TRBJ2-7
CASSQVKVHEQFF,TGTGCCAGCAGCCAAGTGAAGGTCCATGAGCAGTTCTTC,TRBV7-2,NA,many,TRBJ2-1
CSAYSAGGNEQFF,TGCAGTGCATATTCCGCCGGTGGGAATGAGCAGTTCTTC,TRBV20-1,NA,few,TRBJ2-1
CASSQGAGILSPLHF,TGCGCCAGCAGCCAAGGGGCAGGGATTCTTTCACCCCTCCACTTT,TRBV4-1,NA,NA,TRBJ1-6
CASSLDRGGYTF,TGTGCCAGCAGCCTGGACAGAGGTGGCTACACCTTC,TRBV7-8,NA,many,TRBJ1-2
CASSFWTSSADTQYF,TGTGCCAGCAGCTTTTGGACTAGTTCGGCAGATACGCAGTATTTT,TRBV7-9,TRBD2,many,TRBJ2-3
CASSLDRDRGSLSSYNSPLHF,TGTGCCAGCAGCTTAGACCGGGACAGGGGGAGTCTGAGCTCCTATAATTCACCCCTCCACTTT,TRBV7-8,TRBD1,many,TRBJ1-6
CSARRDRWEGEQYF,TGCAGTGCCCGCCGGGACAGGTGGGAGGGGGAGCAGTACTTC,TRBV20-1,NA,few,TRBJ2-7
CASSLGGPNEKLFF,TGCGCCAGCAGCTTGGGGGGGCCTAATGAAAAACTGTTTTTT,TRBV5-1,NA,NA,TRBJ1-4
CASSQKQLAGEYTGELFF,TGTGCCAGCTCACAGAAACAACTAGCGGGGGAGTACACCGGGGAGCTGTTTTTT,TRBV18,TRBD2,few,TRBJ2-2
CASSPRGTPGPYGNQPQHF,TGTGCCAGCAGTCCCCGCGGGACTCCAGGGCCATATGGCAATCAGCCCCAGCATTTT,TRBV28,NA,many,TRBJ1-5
CASSSGTEAFF,TGTGCCAGCAGCTCCGGGACTGAAGCTTTCTTT,TRBV7-9,NA,many,TRBJ1-1
CASSFAGSPLHF,TGTGCCAGCAGTTTTGCCGGTTCACCCCTCCACTTT,TRBV27,NA,NA,TRBJ1-6
CASSLGQNFYEQYF,TGTGCCAGCAGCTTGGGCCAGAATTTCTACGAGCAGTACTTC,TRBV7-9,NA,many,TRBJ2-7
CASSLGRGNEAFF,TGTGCCAGCAGCTTAGGGCGGGGTAATGAAGCTTTCTTT,TRBV7-8,NA,medium-sized,TRBJ1-1
CASSGSGTGFYEQYF,TGTGCCAGCAGCGGCTCCGGGACAGGGTTCTACGAGCAGTACTTC,TRBV7-2,TRBD1,many,TRBJ2-7
CASSLVTGSNTIYF,TGTGCCAGCAGCTTAGTCACAGGTTCGAACACCATATATTTT,TRBV7-2,NA,many,TRBJ1-3
CASSISGTGVAKNIQYF,TGTGCCAGTAGTATATCCGGGACAGGGGTAGCCAAAAACATTCAGTACTTC,TRBV19,TRBD1,many,TRBJ2-4
CSATDRGLSATNEKLFF,TGCAGTGCCACCGACAGGGGACTATCTGCAACTAATGAAAAACTGTTTTTT,TRBV20-1,TRBD1,many,TRBJ1-4
CASSLAEVAGDNEQFF,TGTGCCAGCAGCTTGGCGGAGGTAGCGGGAGACAATGAGCAGTTCTTC,TRBV5-4,TRBD2,many,TRBJ2-1
CASSPGANTDTQYF,TGTGCCAGTAGTCCGGGGGCGAACACAGATACGCAGTATTTT,TRBV19,NA,many,TRBJ2-3
CASTQRGVRDTEAFF,TGTGCCAGCACTCAGCGGGGGGTGCGGGACACTGAAGCTTTCTTT,TRBV2,NA,NA,TRBJ1-1
CASSLRGGGGNTGELFF,TGTGCCAGCAGCCTCCGGGGCGGGGGGGGGAACACCGGGGAGCTGTTTTTT,TRBV7-3,TRBD2,many,TRBJ2-2
CASSQDKEGNYEQYF,TGCGCCAGCAGCCAAGATAAGGAGGGAAATTACGAGCAGTACTTC,TRBV4-1,NA,many,TRBJ2-7
CASSLYPTVSEQYF,TGTGCCAGCAGCTTATACCCCACCGTCTCCGAGCAGTACTTC,TRBV7-2,NA,many,TRBJ2-7
CASSLSGAARGEQFF,TGTGCCAGCAGCTTGTCAGGGGCCGCAAGGGGTGAGCAGTTCTTC,TRBV5-4,NA,NA,TRBJ2-1
CASSQGASYNSPLHF,TGTGCCAGCAGCCAGGGGGCATCCTATAATTCACCCCTCCACTTT,TRBV5-4,TRBD1,few,TRBJ1-6
CASSLNSGAGVETQYF,TGTGCCAGCAGCTTAAATTCCGGGGCGGGGGTGGAGACCCAGTACTTC,TRBV7-2,TRBD2,NA,TRBJ2-5